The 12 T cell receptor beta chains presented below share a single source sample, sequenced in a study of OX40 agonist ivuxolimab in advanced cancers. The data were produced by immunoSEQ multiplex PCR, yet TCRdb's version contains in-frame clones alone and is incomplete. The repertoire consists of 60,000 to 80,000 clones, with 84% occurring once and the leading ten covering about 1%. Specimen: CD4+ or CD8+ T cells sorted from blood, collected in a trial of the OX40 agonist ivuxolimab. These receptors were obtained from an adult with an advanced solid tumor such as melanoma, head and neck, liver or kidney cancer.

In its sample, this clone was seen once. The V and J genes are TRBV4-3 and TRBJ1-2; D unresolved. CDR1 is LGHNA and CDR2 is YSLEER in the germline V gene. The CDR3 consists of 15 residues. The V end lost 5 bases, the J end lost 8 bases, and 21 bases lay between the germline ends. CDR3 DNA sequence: TGCGCCAGCAGCTTACGCGATCCTTCCCAGTACGGCTACACCTTC. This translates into CASSLRDPSQYGYTF.

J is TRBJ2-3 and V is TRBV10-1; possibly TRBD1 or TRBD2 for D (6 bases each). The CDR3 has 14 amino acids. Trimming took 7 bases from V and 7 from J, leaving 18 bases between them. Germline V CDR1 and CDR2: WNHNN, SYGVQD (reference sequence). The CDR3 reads CASTMGGARYTQYF. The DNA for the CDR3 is TGCGCCAGCACAATGGGGGGCGCCCGATATACGCAGTATTTT.

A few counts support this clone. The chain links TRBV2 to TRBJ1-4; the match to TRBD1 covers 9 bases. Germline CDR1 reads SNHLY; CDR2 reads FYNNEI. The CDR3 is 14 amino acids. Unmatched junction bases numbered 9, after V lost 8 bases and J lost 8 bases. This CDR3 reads CASATGTGKEKLFF. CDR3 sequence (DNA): TGTGCCAGCGCAACCGGGACAGGGAAAGAAAAACTGTTTTTT.

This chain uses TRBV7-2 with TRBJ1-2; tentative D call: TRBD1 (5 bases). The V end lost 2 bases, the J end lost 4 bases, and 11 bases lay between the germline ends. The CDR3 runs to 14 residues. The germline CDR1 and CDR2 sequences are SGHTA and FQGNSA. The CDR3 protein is CASSLTGRGYGYTF. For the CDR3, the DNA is TGTGCCAGCAGCTTAACGGGGCGCGGCTATGGCTACACCTTC. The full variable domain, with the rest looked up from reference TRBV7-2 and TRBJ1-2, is GAGVSQSPSNKVTEKGKDVELRCDPISGHTALYWYRQSLGQGLEFLIYFQGNSAPDKSGLPSDRFSAERTGGSVSTLTIQRTQQEDSAVYLCASSLTGRGYGYTFGSGTRLTVV.

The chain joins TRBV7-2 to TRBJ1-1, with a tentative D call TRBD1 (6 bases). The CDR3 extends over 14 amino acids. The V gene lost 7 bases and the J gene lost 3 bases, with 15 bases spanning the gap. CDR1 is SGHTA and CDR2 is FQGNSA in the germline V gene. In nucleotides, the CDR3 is TGTGCCAGCATCCCAAGGGGGGGCCACACTGAAGCTTTCTTT. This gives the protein CASIPRGGHTEAFF.

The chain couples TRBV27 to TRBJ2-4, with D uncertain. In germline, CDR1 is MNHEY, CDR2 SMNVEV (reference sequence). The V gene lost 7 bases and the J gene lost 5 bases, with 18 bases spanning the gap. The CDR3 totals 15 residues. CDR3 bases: TGTGCCAGCACATGGGTAAGGCTTGTCGAAAACATTCAGTACTTC. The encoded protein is CASTWVRLVENIQYF.

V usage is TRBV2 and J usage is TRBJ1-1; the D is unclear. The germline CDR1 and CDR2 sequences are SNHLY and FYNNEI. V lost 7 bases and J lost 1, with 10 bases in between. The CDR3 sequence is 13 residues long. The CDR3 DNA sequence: TGTGCCAGCAATGTATGGTGGAACACTGAAGCTTTCTTT. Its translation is CASNVWWNTEAFF.

As DNA, the CDR3 is TGCGCCAGCAGCAGTGGGACGGGTGGCGAGGGACAGCCCCAGCATTTT. Translated: CASSSGTGGEGQPQHF. The chain links TRBV5-1 to TRBJ1-5; D is perhaps TRBD1 (5 bases). V was pared by 4 bases and J by 7 bases, with 21 bases between. The germline V gene has CDR1 SGHRS and CDR2 YFSETQ. The CDR3 contains 16 residues.

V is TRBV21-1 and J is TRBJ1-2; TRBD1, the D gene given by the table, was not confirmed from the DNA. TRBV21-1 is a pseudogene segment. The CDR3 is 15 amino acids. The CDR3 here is CASRTGGSTNYGYTF. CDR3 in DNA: TGTGCCAGCAGAACAGGGGGTAGCACTAACTATGGCTACACCTTC.

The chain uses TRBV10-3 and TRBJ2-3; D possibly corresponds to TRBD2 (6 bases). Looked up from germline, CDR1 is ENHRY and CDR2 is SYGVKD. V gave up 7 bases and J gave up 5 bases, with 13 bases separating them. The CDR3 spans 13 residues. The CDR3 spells CAINPGERDTQYF. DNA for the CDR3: TGTGCCATCAACCCGGGGGAGAGAGATACGCAGTATTTT.

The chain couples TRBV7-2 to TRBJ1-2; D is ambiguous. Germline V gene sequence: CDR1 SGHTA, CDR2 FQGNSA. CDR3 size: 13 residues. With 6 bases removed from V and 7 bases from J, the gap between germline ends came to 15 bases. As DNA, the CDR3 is TGTGCCAGCAGTCGAGACGGGGATAGTGGCTACACCTTC. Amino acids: CASSRDGDSGYTF.

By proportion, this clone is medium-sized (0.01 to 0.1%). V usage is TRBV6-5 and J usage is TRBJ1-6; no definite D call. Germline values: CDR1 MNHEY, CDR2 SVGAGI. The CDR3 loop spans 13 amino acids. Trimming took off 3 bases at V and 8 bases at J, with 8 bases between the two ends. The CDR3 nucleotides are TGTGCCAGCAGTTATGGGGTGGATTCACCCCTCCACTTT. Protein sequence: CASSYGVDSPLHF.